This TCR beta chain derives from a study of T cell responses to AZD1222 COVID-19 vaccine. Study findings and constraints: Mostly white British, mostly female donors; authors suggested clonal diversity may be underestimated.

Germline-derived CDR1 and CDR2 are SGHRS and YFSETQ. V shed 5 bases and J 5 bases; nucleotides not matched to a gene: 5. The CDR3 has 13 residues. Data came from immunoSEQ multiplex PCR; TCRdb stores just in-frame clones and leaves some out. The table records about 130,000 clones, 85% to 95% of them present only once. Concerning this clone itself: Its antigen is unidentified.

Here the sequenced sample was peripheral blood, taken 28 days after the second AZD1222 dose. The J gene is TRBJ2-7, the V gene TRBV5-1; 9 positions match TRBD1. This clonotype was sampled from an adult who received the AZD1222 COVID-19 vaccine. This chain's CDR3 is CASSRDRVHEQYF. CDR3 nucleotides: TGCGCCAGCAGTCGGGACAGGGTACACGAGCAGTACTTC.